The present entry profiles one T cell receptor beta chain with its context. Its target antigen remains unknown. HCMV-specific IgG was detected in serum with a commercial ELISA kit to determine HCMV serostatus. Ficoll density gradient centrifugation was used to isolate peripheral blood mononuclear cells from blood. The data were produced on an Illumina HiSeq 2000. TCR beta cDNA libraries were prepared using 5'RACE template switching, which introduced a universal primer site and unique molecular identifiers. Synthesis of cDNA was primed from the TCR beta constant segment and was followed by two consecutive PCR amplification steps. On the study's bioinformatics: MIGEC handled demultiplexing of the reads and grouping by UMI, while MiTCR was used to assemble and quantify clonotypes. To exclude erroneous sequences, any TCR cDNA sequence not supported by at least two reads was discarded. The tcR package was used for downstream repertoire analysis, and clonotypes were matched across fractions by CDR3 nucleotide sequence plus V segment. VDJmatch was used to annotate antigen specificity against VDJdb, with one amino acid substitution in CDR3 permitted. Reads reprocessed by TCRdb are summarized as one entry per CDR3 protein sequence, and DNA is absent. TCRdb, rather than the study authors, made the V and J calls. Per the sample table, the count is fewer than 300,000 distinct CDR3 sequences. Roughly 4.2% of the sample comes from the top ten.

The CDR3 covers 16 residues, taking in both the cysteine and the phenylalanine. The DNA is unrecorded. In the germline V gene, CDR1 corresponds to SGHTA and CDR2 to FQGTGA. The data were taken from a study of T cells expressing NK-cell markers (dated by TCRdb to about 2020). For the study in its entirety: In sorted CD3+CD56+NKG2C+, CD3+CD56+NKG2C- and CD3+CD56-NKG2C+ T-cell subsets from about 8 donors, TCR beta-chain repertoires were profiled. Among the eight sequenced donors, seven were HCMV-seropositive and one was HCMV-seronegative. The libraries were sequenced on Illumina HiSeq 2000/2500, MiSeq or NextSeq, producing 2 x 150 bp reads. The study sequenced eight donors, all healthy volunteers chosen at random: three men and five women.

General study outcomes and caveats: It remained unclear whether the expanded NKG2C-expressing T cell clones were specific for HCMV antigens. Those dominant clonotypes were again the most abundant among CD3+CD56-NKG2C+ cells in four donors, at about 28.3-60.1%. In six donors, the dominant CD3+CD56+NKG2C+ clonotypes were among the top 10 CD8+ clonotypes and accounted for roughly 1.0-7.0% of CD8+ T cells.

Sequences were obtained from blood T cells: a sorted CD56 or NKG2C T cell subset, CD4+ or CD8+ T cells, or bulk PBMC T cells (not recorded which). The source is a woman between 18 and 75 years old in good health. Here the chain combines TRBV7-3 and TRBJ2-2; without DNA, the TCRdb call of TRBD2 cannot be checked. The CDR3 protein is CASSLMAGANTGELFF.